The rows below give T cell receptor beta chains drawn from one sample of a study of T-cell reconstitution after alpha-beta-depleted transplantation in children. TCRdb reprocessed the PCR reads with MiXCR, giving one entry per CDR3 protein. Among around 92,000 distinct CDR3 sequences listed, approximately 12% were seen once. Sequencing was performed on PBMCs from the stem cell graft donor, taken from the stem cell graft. These receptors all stem from a human donor who donated a stem cell graft to a child with inherited bone marrow failure. CDR3s include the opening cysteine and the closing phenylalanine or tryptophan. Each record gives: D gene, clone size, J gene, V gene, CDR3 protein, CDR3 DNA. A D gene is named only where the DNA matches it firmly. Some rows have no size entry. The others give once, few or many, or a class for an expanded clone.

>TRBD2|.|TRBJ2-1|TRBV7-3
CASSRTSGAEGEQFF
TGTGCCAGCAGCAGGACTAGCGGGGCGGAGGGTGAGCAGTTCTTC
>.|few|TRBJ1-2|TRBV30
CAWSPPGNYGYTF
TGTGCCTGGAGTCCACCGGGTAACTATGGCTACACCTTC
>TRBD1|few|TRBJ2-7|TRBV7-2
CASSARDRGYEQYF
TGTGCCAGCAGCGCCCGGGACAGGGGCTACGAGCAGTACTTC
>.|many|TRBJ1-5|TRBV12-3/TRBV12-4
CASSLYSAVGQPQHF
TGTGCCAGCAGTTTATATTCCGCCGTGGGACAGCCCCAGCATTTT
>.|many|TRBJ1-4|TRBV10-3
CAISGPGEDEKLFF
TGTGCCATCAGCGGACCAGGGGAGGATGAAAAACTGTTTTTT
>.|.|TRBJ2-3|TRBV7-3
CASSQGGGDTQYF
TGTGCCAGCAGCCAAGGAGGAGGAGATACGCAGTATTTT
>.|many|TRBJ1-1|TRBV5-1
CASSLGGHLNTEAFF
TGCGCCAGCAGCTTGGGGGGACACCTGAACACTGAAGCTTTCTTT
>TRBD2|many|TRBJ2-3|TRBV4-3
CASSQEVLAGGGTQYF
TGCGCCAGCAGCCAAGAGGTCCTAGCGGGAGGGGGTACGCAGTATTTT
>TRBD1|many|TRBJ2-2|TRBV6-5
CASSYSYRGITGELFF
TGTGCCAGCAGTTACTCCTACAGGGGGATCACCGGGGAGCTGTTTTTT
>TRBD2|many|TRBJ2-7|TRBV6-5
CASSWSGLANYEQYF
TGTGCCAGCAGTTGGTCGGGACTAGCGAATTACGAGCAGTACTTC
>TRBD2|.|TRBJ2-3|TRBV27
CASSSLAGGLDTQYF
TGTGCCAGCAGTTCACTAGCGGGAGGGTTAGATACGCAGTATTTT
>TRBD2|many|TRBJ2-7|TRBV20-1
CSARDPLGTSGKVYEQYF
TGCAGTGCTAGAGATCCCCTCGGGACTAGCGGGAAGGTTTACGAGCAGTACTTC
>.|many|TRBJ2-7|TRBV20-1
CSAGPYYEQYF
TGCAGTGCTGGGCCCTACTACGAGCAGTACTTC
>TRBD2|.|TRBJ2-1|TRBV7-2
CASSTGLAGGPYNEQFF
TGTGCCAGCAGCACGGGACTAGCGGGGGGGCCCTACAATGAGCAGTTCTTC